The text below deals with one T cell receptor (beta chain). Its antigen is unidentified. V was trimmed by 4 bases and J by 2 bases, leaving 9 bases between them. The CDR3 is 13 residues long. A J-beta primer mix and a sample-barcoded 5' primer were used in a second PCR of about 7 to 11 cycles. TCRdb processed the 5' RACE reads anew with MiXCR; each CDR3 protein has one entry. In the table there are about 970,000 distinct CDR3 sequences, roughly 51% of which are singletons. These data originate in a study of blood T cells in healthy people across ages. About the study: Capture by template switching was about one barcoded beta molecule per two T cells. Whole-study results and caveats: The study lacked donor CMV status, which possibly confounded expanded clonotype changes.

Isolation recovered at least 6.5 million PBMCs from every sample. The chain joins TRBV12-3 or TRBV12-4 to TRBJ2-7, with no clear D. The sequenced material came from blood. The clonotype originates from a woman aged 60 to 75 in good health. CDR3 loop: CASSWRPPYEQYF. The CDR3 DNA reads as TGTGCCAGCAGTTGGAGACCCCCCTACGAGCAGTACTTC.